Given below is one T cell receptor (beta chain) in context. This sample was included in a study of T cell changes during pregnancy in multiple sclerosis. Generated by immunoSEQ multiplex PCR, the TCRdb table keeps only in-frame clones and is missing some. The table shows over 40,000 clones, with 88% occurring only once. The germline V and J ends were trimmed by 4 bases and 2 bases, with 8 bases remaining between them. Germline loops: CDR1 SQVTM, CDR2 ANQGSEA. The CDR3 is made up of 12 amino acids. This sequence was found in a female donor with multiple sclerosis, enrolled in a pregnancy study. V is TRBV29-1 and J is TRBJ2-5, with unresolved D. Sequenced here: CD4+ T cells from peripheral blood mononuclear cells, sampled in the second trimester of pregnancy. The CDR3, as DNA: TGCAGCGTTGGCCTAAAACAAGAGACCCAGTACTTC. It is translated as CSVGLKQETQYF.